Below are 30 T cell receptor beta chains sequenced from a single sample in a study of blood T cell repertoires in COVID-19. The assay was immunoSEQ multiplex PCR, and TCRdb's table has in-frame clones only and misses some. Seen here are some 230,000 clones, around 80% observed once, and the top ten hold less than 6.5%. Material for sequencing was peripheral blood. The receptors derive from a woman aged 55-70 years who had recovered from COVID-19.

Comment on this clone: At the DNA level, this CDR3 is encoded by other sequences in the same sample as well. DNA for the CDR3: TGTGCCAGCAGCTTAAGGGGCTACGAGCAGTACTTC. Its protein is CASSLRGYEQYF. The rearrangement joins TRBV13 to TRBJ2-7; TRBD1 might be the D (5 bases). Germline assignment: CDR1 PRHDT and CDR2 FYEKMQ (reference sequence). V was clipped by 2 bases and J by 3 bases, with 5 bases between them. The CDR3 covers 12 residues.

This clone was picked up a small number of times. The CDR3 DNA sequence: TGTGCCAGCAGCTGGGGACAAGGGGAACAAGAGACCCAGTACTTC. It is translated as CASSWGQGEQETQYF. The gene calls are TRBV7-9 and TRBJ2-5, with D tentatively TRBD1 (6 bases). Germline lookup yields CDR1 SEHNR and CDR2 FQNEAQ (reference sequence). V was clipped by 4 bases and J by 2 bases, with 14 bases between them. The CDR3 covers 15 residues.

The chain is built from TRBV11-2 and TRBJ1-1; D might be TRBD1 (6 bases). V lost 5 bases, J lost 3 bases, and 13 bases lay in between. Germline CDR1 SGHAT, CDR2 FQNNGV. The CDR3 loop spans 14 amino acids. This CDR3 reads CASSIQGLDTEAFF. The DNA for the CDR3 is TGTGCCAGCAGCATACAGGGACTAGACACTGAAGCTTTCTTT.

The genes are TRBV7-3 and TRBJ1-1; 9 bases fit TRBD1. Germline loops: CDR1 SGHTA, CDR2 FQGTGA. The CDR3 length is 15 residues. After removal of 2 bases from V and 2 bases from J, the junction contained 3 bases not matched to a gene. The DNA for the CDR3 is TGTGCCAGCAGCTTATCGGGACAGGGAAACACTGAAGCTTTCTTT. This encodes CASSLSGQGNTEAFF. Full variable domain (outside the CDR3, taken from reference TRBV7-3 and TRBJ1-1): GAGVSQTPSNKVTEKGKYVELRCDPISGHTALYWYRQSLGQGPEFLIYFQGTGAADDSGLPNDRFFAVRPEGSVSTLKIQRTERGDSAVYLCASSLSGQGNTEAFFGQGTRLTVV.

J is TRBJ1-2 and V is TRBV28; D remains unclear. The length of the CDR3 is 14 residues. V gave up 6 bases and J gave up 3 bases, with 14 bases separating them. The V gene's germline CDR1 is MDHEN and CDR2 SYDVKM. DNA for the CDR3: TGTGCCAGCAGCCGTTATACCGAGTACTATGGCTACACCTTC. As protein: CASSRYTEYYGYTF.

The rearrangement uses TRBV7-8 and TRBJ2-1; D is undetermined. Per germline, CDR1 SGHVS and CDR2 FQNEAQ. V was pared by 1 base and J by 8 bases, with 15 bases between. The CDR3 spans 15 residues. CDR3 sequence (DNA): TGTGCCAGCAGCTTAGGCCCACCATACGAGGATGAGCAGTTCTTC. As protein: CASSLGPPYEDEQFF.

This sequence joins TRBV7-2 and TRBJ1-1; 8 bases align to TRBD1. CDR3 length equals 13 residues. The V and J ends lost 7 bases and 4 bases, in that order; junction bases with no gene match: 5. Germline CDR1 is SGHTA and CDR2 is FQGNSA. The CDR3 region is CASNYGQGTEAFF. The CDR3 coding sequence is TGTGCCAGCAATTACGGACAGGGCACTGAAGCTTTCTTT.

This rearrangement joins TRBV6-4 to TRBJ2-1, with D maybe TRBD2 (5 bases). Germline V CDR1 and CDR2: MRHNA, SNTAGT. This CDR3 is 16 amino acids long. Trimming cost V 3 bases and J 0 bases, with 12 bases left between them. The DNA of the CDR3 is TGTGCCAGCAGTGAGGACTCGAGGAGCTCCTACAATGAGCAGTTCTTC. Encoded protein: CASSEDSRSSYNEQFF.

The V call is TRBV4-3, the J call TRBJ2-1, with D possibly TRBD2 on 5 matching bases. The CDR3 loop spans 15 amino acids. Germline lookup yields CDR1 LGHNA and CDR2 YSLEER. V was trimmed by 2 bases and J by 4 bases, leaving 12 bases between them. CDR3 amino acids: CASSQYVRGYNEQFF. The CDR3 bases are TGCGCCAGCAGCCAATATGTACGAGGGTACAATGAGCAGTTCTTC.

This clone was detected only once. J is TRBJ1-1 and V is TRBV7-3, with TRBD1 matching 8 bases. V shed 3 bases, J shed 1 base, and the junction held 7 bases outside the gene matches. Per germline, CDR1 SGHTA and CDR2 FQGTGA. The CDR3 is 16 amino acids. The CDR3 is CASSLSYRGRNTEAFF. CDR3 DNA sequence: TGTGCCAGCAGCTTGTCCTACAGGGGGAGGAACACTGAAGCTTTCTTT. Based on the CDR3 plus reference TRBV7-3 and TRBJ1-1, the full variable domain is GAGVSQTPSNKVTEKGKYVELRCDPISGHTALYWYRQSLGQGPEFLIYFQGTGAADDSGLPNDRFFAVRPEGSVSTLKIQRTERGDSAVYLCASSLSYRGRNTEAFFGQGTRLTVV.

As regards this clone: The sample has other DNA sequences that encode this CDR3 too. V is TRBV2 and J is TRBJ2-5; TRBD2 aligns across 8 bases. This CDR3 contains 16 residues. The V gene's germline CDR1 is SNHLY and CDR2 FYNNEI. The junction had 14 bases not matched to a gene; V was cut back by 4 bases and J by 7 bases. DNA for the CDR3: TGTGCCAGCAGTGCCCCCGGCGGGCCCGGGGGGGGGACCCAGTACTTC. It translates to CASSAPGGPGGGTQYF.

V is TRBV5-4 and J is TRBJ2-6; no clear D gene. Trimming took 5 bases from V and 0 from J, leaving 12 bases between them. The CDR3 sequence is 16 residues long. Germline V gene data show CDR1 as SGHNT and CDR2 as YYREEE (reference sequence). CDR3: CASSGPPASGANVLTF. The DNA for the CDR3 is TGTGCCAGCAGTGGGCCTCCGGCCTCTGGGGCCAACGTCCTGACTTTC.

This rearrangement joins TRBV7-9 to TRBJ1-3; TRBD1 matches 8 bases. This CDR3 comprises 14 residues. The J segment lost 2 bases and the V segment lost 5 bases, leaving 2 bases of the junction unmatched. The germline V gene encodes CDR1 SEHNR and CDR2 FQNEAQ (reference sequence). The CDR3 loop is CASSPTGAGNTIYF. CDR3 bases: TGTGCCAGCAGCCCGACAGGGGCTGGAAACACCATATATTTT.

The chain joins TRBV29-1 to TRBJ2-3; tentatively, D is TRBD2 (6 bases). Germline V gene sequence: CDR1 SQVTM, CDR2 ANQGSEA. The CDR3 totals 12 residues. V shed 4 bases and J shed 5 bases, with 10 bases lying between them. For the CDR3, the DNA is TGCAGCGTTGCGGGGGAGTTAGATACGCAGTATTTT. Translation gives CSVAGELDTQYF.

The chain employs TRBV7-2 and TRBJ1-1, with a weak D call TRBD1 (5 bases). Germline V gene sequence: CDR1 SGHTA, CDR2 FQGNSA. The CDR3 is 17 amino acids. The V and J ends lost 5 bases and 4 bases respectively, with 23 bases between them. The CDR3 bases are TGTGCCAGCAGCCATCACCAGGGCGCCCTTAAAGGCACTGAAGCTTTCTTT. Translating it yields CASSHHQGALKGTEAFF.

V and J are TRBV11-2 and TRBJ1-2; 10 bases agree with TRBD1. The CDR3 has 17 residues. V shed 1 base and J 7 bases; nucleotides not matched to a gene: 12. The germline CDR1 and CDR2 sequences are SGHAT and FQNNGV. The DNA for the CDR3 is TGTGCCAGCAGCTTAGGTGCCCGTCGACAGGGGGCGTTTGGCTACACCTTC. As protein: CASSLGARRQGAFGYTF.

The chain recombines TRBV5-6 with TRBJ2-5, with TRBD2 matching over 11 bases. The CDR3 totals 17 residues. Germline values: CDR1 SGHDT, CDR2 YYEEEE. Trimming cost V 0 bases and J 5 bases; bases outside gene matches: 9. CDR3 DNA sequence: TGTGCCAGCAGCTTGGCCGGGCTAGCGGGGGGTTTGGAGACCCAGTACTTC. Translated, it gives CASSLAGLAGGLETQYF.

The V call is TRBV10-3, the J call TRBJ2-6; 8 bases are shared with TRBD1. CDR1 ENHRY and CDR2 SYGVKD come from the germline V gene. Trimming cost V 9 bases and J 2 bases; bases outside gene matches: 0. This CDR3 region has 13 residues. DNA of the CDR3: TGTGCCATGACAGGGGCTGGGGCCAACGTCCTGACTTTC. This sequence encodes CAMTGAGANVLTF.

This clone was detected once. J is TRBJ1-2 and V is TRBV6-5, with D uncertain. Germline loops: CDR1 MNHEY, CDR2 SVGAGI. This CDR3 is built from 12 residues. The ends were cut back, 8 bases at V and 1 base at J, with 8 bases in the middle. The CDR3 DNA is TGTGCCAGCGGACGGGGTAACTATGGCTACACCTTC. Protein sequence: CASGRGNYGYTF.

The genes are TRBV3-1 (or the pseudogene TRBV3-2) and TRBJ2-2, with D hard to call. The V gene's germline CDR1 is LGHDT and CDR2 YNNKEL (reference sequence). The CDR3 is made up of 14 amino acids. V shed 4 bases and J shed 5 bases, with 11 bases lying between them. The CDR3 reads CASSPYPRTGELFF. The CDR3, as DNA: TGTGCCAGCAGCCCTTACCCCAGGACCGGGGAGCTGTTTTTT.

This sequence joins TRBV20-1 and TRBJ1-2; D uncertain. In germline, CDR1 is DFQATT, CDR2 SNEGSKA (reference sequence). V was pared by 4 bases and J by 8 bases, with 2 bases between. CDR3 length: 8 residues. The CDR3 nucleotides are TGCAGTGCTACGGGCTACACCTTC. It codes for CSATGYTF.

The chain's CDR3 is CASSLNVPPTGDSGNTIYF. DNA for the CDR3: TGTGCCAGCAGCTTAAACGTTCCCCCTACAGGGGACTCTGGAAACACCATATATTTT. This rearrangement joins TRBV7-2 to TRBJ1-3, with 7 bases that match TRBD1. J gave up 0 bases and V 2 bases, and 13 bases lay outside the gene matches. This CDR3 has 19 residues. From germline, CDR1 is SGHTA and CDR2 FQGNSA.

On this clone itself: The junction does not match germline at one end; this may be a read error. The CDR3 is CASNLGLAGGTNTGELFF. The CDR3 region has the DNA TGTGCCAGCAACTTGGGACTAGCGGGGGGCACGAACACCGGGGAGCTGTTTTTT. This rearrangement joins TRBV5-4 to TRBJ2-2; TRBD2 agrees at 15 bases. The CDR3 has 18 amino acids. Germline V CDR1 and CDR2: SGHNT, YYREEE (reference sequence).

Of note for this clone: Relative to the germline gene, one junction end is altered; a read error may explain this. The chain carries TRBV5-1 and TRBJ2-3; TRBD2 might be the D (6 bases). The CDR3 has 16 residues. The germline CDR1 and CDR2 sequences are SGHRS and YFSETQ. This chain's CDR3 is CASRLGLAMKTDTQYF. The CDR3 coding sequence is TGCGCCAGCAGATTGGGGCTAGCGATGAAAACAGATACGCAGTATTTT.

The CDR3 DNA follows: TGCGCCACCTCCGGGGAGAGGTCGACTAATGAAAAACTGTTTTTT. Amino acids: CATSGERSTNEKLFF. The chain couples TRBV10-2 to TRBJ1-4; D not certain. This CDR3 has 15 residues. V lost 10 bases to trimming and J lost 2 bases, with 17 bases between them. CDR1 is WSHSY and CDR2 is SAAADI in the germline V gene.

The chain carries TRBV10-2 and TRBJ1-5, with TRBD1 matching over 7 bases. Germline values: CDR1 WSHSY, CDR2 SAAADI. The CDR3 is made up of 16 amino acids. Unmatched junction bases numbered 5, after V lost 1 base and J lost 2 bases. CDR3 sequence reads: CASSELEGAGNQPQHF. In nucleotides, the CDR3 is TGCGCCAGCAGTGAGTTGGAGGGGGCCGGCAATCAGCCCCAGCATTTT.

The chain employs TRBV5-1 and TRBJ2-7, with TRBD1 matching over 8 bases. The V gene's germline CDR1 is SGHRS and CDR2 YFSETQ. The CDR3 consists of 13 residues. V shed 4 bases and J 6 bases; nucleotides not matched to a gene: 6. This CDR3 reads CASSIGQGAEQYF. CDR3 bases: TGCGCCAGCAGCATAGGACAGGGTGCCGAGCAGTACTTC.

For the CDR3, the DNA is TGTGCCAGCAGCCCTGCTTTCGGGAACTATGGCTACACCTTC. This gives the protein CASSPAFGNYGYTF. V and J are TRBV7-2 and TRBJ1-2; D unresolved. The germline V gene has CDR1 SGHTA and CDR2 FQGNSA. CDR3 length: 14 amino acids. Deletions cut 5 bases from V and 2 bases from J, with 12 bases between.

A single count supports this clone. The chain has TRBV19 and TRBJ1-2, with a weak D call TRBD1 (5 bases). The V and J ends lost 5 bases and 5 bases respectively, with 15 bases between them. CDR1 LNHDA and CDR2 SQIVND come from the germline V gene (reference sequence). The CDR3 spans 14 residues. This CDR3 is CASSPRAGPYGYTF. The CDR3 DNA reads TGTGCCAGTAGTCCCAGGGCCGGTCCTTATGGCTACACCTTC.

The genes are TRBV18 and TRBJ2-7; the match to TRBD1 covers 8 bases. CDR3 length equals 15 residues. V dropped 1 base and J dropped 0; count of bases not matched to a gene: 2. Germline CDR1 is KGHSH and CDR2 is LQKENI. CDR3 in DNA: TGTGCCAGCTCACCACGTCAGGGGGCCTCCTACGAGCAGTACTTC. Protein: CASSPRQGASYEQYF.